This paragraph reports one T cell receptor beta chain. Its specificity is not known. Library construction involved attaching unique molecular identifiers to individual cDNA molecules, which allowed quantitative, reproducible TCR counting. In the original analysis: Sequenced samples showed a median of around 93,000 TCRs each, with counts running from around 20,000 to 690,000. TCRdb reprocessed the reads via MiXCR and lists one record per CDR3 protein. Here the V and J calls rest on TCRdb's processing, not on the authors' analysis. The table lists roughly 120,000 distinct CDR3 sequences, over 7.5% of them singletons. Total RNA was isolated from whole blood that had not been fractionated. This CDR3 is 15 amino acids long. Germline lookup yields CDR1 LGHNT and CDR2 FRNRAP. V was pared by 2 bases and J by 9 bases, with 10 bases of the junction left unmatched. This record comes from a study of human T cells and chemical hapten exposure. The overall study: Slight differences in pooled library volume were the main source of varying TCR yields across samples.

Notes on the study in general: Those TCRs sitting above 1 in 1000 frequency stayed the same with DPC sensitization.

Sequenced material: whole blood. This TCR was sampled from a human donor in good health. Some clones in this sample may be carry-over from other donors' samples. This sequence joins TRBV12-5 and TRBJ2-1, with 7 bases matching TRBD2. The CDR3 here is CASGLSSGVHGEQFF. Here the CDR3 DNA reads TGTGCTAGTGGTTTGTCCAGCGGGGTTCATGGTGAGCAGTTCTTC.